A single TCR beta chain is shown here with its context. Its antigen is undetermined. This sample stems from a study of PD-L1 blockade in urothelial cancer. Regarding the study as a whole: A pretreatment blood TCR clonality that fell below the median predicted better progression-free and overall survival.

Produced via immunoSEQ multiplex PCR; TCRdb's table is partial and in-frame only. The profile covers 95,000 to 130,000 clones, with roughly 91% appearing a single time and more than 1.5% taken by the ten largest. The germline gives CDR1 SGHVS, CDR2 FQNEAQ. The CDR3 covers 16 residues. V shed 4 bases and J 0 bases; nucleotides not matched to a gene: 5. This sample's time point: peripheral blood 6 weeks after treatment start. The specimen was PBMCs, collected around atezolizumab (anti-PD-L1) treatment. The TCR sequence derives from a man in his sixties with urothelial cancer. V and J are TRBV7-8 and TRBJ1-5; 8 bases fit TRBD1. CDR3 amino acids: CASSSGQGYSNQPQHF. DNA of the CDR3: TGTGCCAGCAGCTCAGGACAGGGTTATAGCAATCAGCCCCAGCATTTT.